This passage covers 19 T cell receptor beta chains from one sample sequenced in a study of blood T cell repertoires in COVID-19. Some clones are missing from TCRdb's copy, which holds only in-frame ones; the method was immunoSEQ multiplex PCR. Among some 250,000 clones listed, 80% to 90% were seen once. Sequencing input: peripheral blood. The receptors stem from a man older than 75 with acute or convalescent COVID-19.

With regard to this clone: Additional DNA sequences in this sample encode the identical CDR3. The genes are TRBV5-1 and TRBJ1-3, with a possible D match to TRBD1 (5 bases). The length of the CDR3 is 16 residues. V lost 1 base and J lost 0, with 11 bases in between. Germline assignment: CDR1 SGHRS and CDR2 YFSETQ. The CDR3 protein is CASSLQGSISGNTIYF. The CDR3 DNA reads TGCGCCAGCAGCTTGCAGGGATCTATCTCTGGAAACACCATATATTTT. The full variable domain, its missing parts supplied by reference TRBV5-1 and TRBJ1-3, is KAGVTQTPRYLIKTRGQQVTLSCSPISGHRSVSWYQQTPGQGLQFLFEYFSETQRNKGNFPGRFSGRQFSNSRSEMNVSTLELGDSALYLCASSLQGSISGNTIYFGEGSWLTVV.

This clone was recorded at least ten times. The chain employs TRBV5-6 and TRBJ2-2, with D possibly being TRBD1 (6 bases). Germline V gene lookup returns CDR1 SGHDT and CDR2 YYEEEE. The CDR3 is 14 residues long. Trimming took off 2 bases at V and 8 bases at J, with 13 bases between the two ends. Written as DNA, the CDR3 is TGTGCCAGCAGCTTTAACAGGGCTTTGGGGGAGCTGTTTTTT. This translates into CASSFNRALGELFF.

The chain links TRBV3-1 (or the pseudogene TRBV3-2) to TRBJ1-1; D is unresolved. Germline CDR1 and CDR2: LGHDT and YNNKEL (reference sequence). The V and J ends lost 8 bases and 4 bases respectively, with 8 bases between them. This CDR3 is 11 amino acids long. The CDR3 nucleotides are TGTGCCAGCGGGCGGGGCACTGAAGCTTTCTTT. Protein sequence: CASGRGTEAFF.

The J gene is TRBJ1-5, the V gene TRBV7-2; D remains ambiguous. CDR1 is SGHTA, CDR2 FQGNSA, per germline. Trimming pared 2 bases from V and 1 base from J, leaving 9 bases between. CDR3 length: 15 amino acids. The CDR3 bases are TGTGCCAGCAGCTTAATTTCGCGGAGCAATCAGCCCCAGCATTTT. Translated, it gives CASSLISRSNQPQHF.

In the case of this clone: This could be a read error, since a much larger clone is one nucleotide away. This specimen includes other DNA sequences encoding the same CDR3. The chain joins TRBV3-1 (or the pseudogene TRBV3-2) to TRBJ2-7; D is possibly TRBD2 (7 bases). Germline V gene sequence: CDR1 LGHDT, CDR2 YNNKEL (reference sequence). CDR3 size: 15 residues. For the CDR3, the DNA is TGTGCCAGCAGTCAAGGCGGGGGCAATCCCTACGAGCAGTACTTC. This translates into CASSQGGGNPYEQYF.

This sequence joins TRBV15 and TRBJ1-4; 11 bases fit TRBD1. Germline assignment: CDR1 LNHNV and CDR2 YYDKDF (reference sequence). Trimming took 1 base from V and 2 from J; bases not matched to a gene: 3. The CDR3 sequence is 17 residues long. The CDR3 bases are TGTGCCACCAGCAGAGGCGGGACAGGGGGTACTAATGAAAAACTGTTTTTT. Translating gives CATSRGGTGGTNEKLFF. Full variable domain (remainder filled in from reference TRBV15 and TRBJ1-4): DAMVIQNPRYQVTQFGKPVTLSCSQTLNHNVMYWYQQKSSQAPKLLFHYYDKDFNNEADTPDNFQSRRPNTSFCFLDIRSPGLGDTAMYLCATSRGGTGGTNEKLFFGSGTQLSVL.

The chain combines TRBV10-3 with TRBJ2-7, with D tentatively TRBD2 (7 bases). The CDR3 totals 13 residues. Trimming took off 6 bases at V and 5 bases at J, with 14 bases between the two ends. Germline V gives CDR1 ENHRY, CDR2 SYGVKD. The CDR3 sequence: CAIRLPGGHEQYF. DNA of the CDR3: TGTGCCATCAGGCTCCCCGGGGGGCACGAGCAGTACTTC.

This clone was seen at least ten times. The J gene is TRBJ2-7, the V gene TRBV7-2, with 8 bases aligning to TRBD1. There are 13 residues in the CDR3. The germline V gene has CDR1 SGHTA and CDR2 FQGNSA. The V segment lost 5 bases and the J segment 9 bases; nucleotides outside the gene matches: 9. The CDR3 loop is CASSRDRLGGQYF. CDR3 bases: TGTGCCAGCAGCCGGGACAGGCTAGGGGGGCAGTACTTC.

This clone has a handful of counts. The CDR3: CASSPQLEYNEQFF. CDR3 nucleotides: TGCGCCAGCAGCCCCCAACTCGAATACAATGAGCAGTTCTTC. The V call is TRBV5-1, the J call TRBJ2-1; no definite D call. The CDR3 has 14 amino acids. From germline, CDR1 is SGHRS and CDR2 YFSETQ. V lost 4 bases and J 4 bases, leaving 12 bases between the germline ends.

The chain combines TRBV6-5 with TRBJ2-5; 9 bases are shared with TRBD2. After removal of 5 bases from V and 2 bases from J, the junction contained 6 bases not matched to a gene. Germline V CDR1 and CDR2: MNHEY, SVGAGI. The CDR3 length is 15 residues. CDR3 loop: CASSPTLAGQETQYF. The CDR3 bases are TGTGCCAGCAGTCCAACTCTAGCGGGGCAAGAGACCCAGTACTTC.

The V gene is TRBV24-1, the J gene TRBJ1-3; maybe TRBD1 (5 bases). This CDR3 is built from 14 residues. V lost 2 bases to trimming and J lost 4 bases, with 8 bases between them. CDR1 is KGHDR, CDR2 SFDVKD, per germline. The CDR3 loop reads CATSDSGKGNTIYF. The CDR3 DNA reads as TGTGCCACCAGTGATTCAGGGAAGGGAAACACCATATATTTT.

V is TRBV12-3 or TRBV12-4 and J is TRBJ2-7; D unresolved. This CDR3 has 13 residues. Trimming pared 3 bases from V and 3 bases from J, leaving 9 bases between. The CDR3 loop reads CASSLGEIYEQYF. As DNA, the CDR3 is TGTGCCAGCAGTTTGGGCGAGATCTACGAGCAGTACTTC.

This clone was seen more than once but under ten times. The V gene is TRBV19, the J gene TRBJ1-1, with D possibly matching TRBD1 (5 bases). Deletions cut 6 bases from V and 1 base from J, with 6 bases between. This CDR3 has 12 residues. Germline V CDR1 and CDR2: LNHDA, SQIVND (reference sequence). CDR3: CASSDRNTEAFF. CDR3 nucleotide sequence: TGTGCCAGTAGCGACAGGAACACTGAAGCTTTCTTT.

This clone appeared once. V usage is TRBV27 and J usage is TRBJ2-1; D may be TRBD2 (6 bases). Trimming left V 10 bases short and J 5 bases short, with 15 bases between. The CDR3 sequence is 13 residues long. Per the germline V gene, CDR1 is MNHEY and CDR2 is SMNVEV (reference sequence). CDR3 residues: CATNGWRDNEQFF. CDR3 nucleotide sequence: TGTGCCACCAACGGGTGGAGGGACAATGAGCAGTTCTTC.

V usage is TRBV7-9 and J usage is TRBJ2-3; tentatively, D is TRBD1 (6 bases). The length of the CDR3 is 14 residues. CDR1 is SEHNR and CDR2 is FQNEAQ in the germline V gene (reference sequence). Trimming shortened V by 7 bases and J by 5 bases, and 16 bases separated the two germline ends. Written as DNA, the CDR3 is TGTGCCAGCAACCCCCCCGGACAGCGAGATACGCAGTATTTT. Its translation: CASNPPGQRDTQYF.

The gene calls are TRBV30 and TRBJ1-2; D perhaps matches TRBD1 (6 bases). Trimming took off 2 bases at V and 3 bases at J, with 7 bases between the two ends. The CDR3 loop spans 12 amino acids. Germline CDR1 GTSNPN, CDR2 SVGIG (reference sequence). CDR3 coding DNA: TGTGCCTGGAGTACAGGGCACTATGGCTACACCTTC. Its protein is CAWSTGHYGYTF. Variable domain in full (rest from reference TRBV30 and TRBJ1-2): SQTIHQWPATLVQPVGSPLSLECTVEGTSNPNLYWYRQAAGRGLQLLFYSVGIGQISSEVPQNLSASRPQDRQFILSSKKLLLSDSGFYLCAWSTGHYGYTFGSGTRLTVV.

V gene TRBV10-1 combines with J gene TRBJ2-1; 9 nucleotides match TRBD2. Germline V gene lookup returns CDR1 WNHNN and CDR2 SYGVQD (reference sequence). V lost 4 bases to trimming and J lost 8 bases; unmatched junction nucleotides: 6. The CDR3 is 14 residues long. The CDR3 DNA reads as TGCGCCAGCAGTGGGGCGGGAGGGCACGATGAGCAGTTCTTC. Its protein product is CASSGAGGHDEQFF.

This clone has just one count. The chain couples TRBV19 to TRBJ1-4, with a weak D call TRBD1 (6 bases). The CDR3 spans 15 residues. V lost 1 base and J lost 6, with 12 bases in between. Looked up from germline, CDR1 is LNHDA and CDR2 is SQIVND (reference sequence). The CDR3 sequence is CASSIGTGRDEKLFF. DNA for the CDR3: TGTGCCAGTAGTATAGGAACAGGGCGGGATGAAAAACTGTTTTTT. The full variable domain, with the rest looked up from reference TRBV19 and TRBJ1-4, is DGGITQSPKYLFRKEGQNVTLSCEQNLNHDAMYWYRQDPGQGLRLIYYSQIVNDFQKGDIAEGYSVSREKKESFPLTVTSAQKNPTAFYLCASSIGTGRDEKLFFGSGTQLSVL.

The V call is TRBV2, the J call TRBJ1-2; a possible D gene is TRBD1 (5 bases). The V end lost 9 bases, the J end lost 2 bases, and 13 bases lay between the germline ends. The CDR3 has 13 residues. Per the germline V gene, CDR1 is SNHLY and CDR2 is FYNNEI. CDR3 in DNA: TGTGCCAGACAACAGGCCCCCAACTATGGCTACACCTTC. Protein sequence: CARQQAPNYGYTF.